This T cell receptor (beta chain) is from a study of blood T cell repertoires in COVID-19. Across the whole study: Samples of COVID-19 (acute and convalescent) were obtained from the United States, Italy and Spain.

In the original analysis: Reference gene primer amplification in the assay estimated nucleated cell counts. Here immunoSEQ multiplex PCR was the method, and the copy in TCRdb shows in-frame clones only, minus some. That table supplies the V and J calls and clone size; D and trimming were determined from the DNA. The table records about 170,000 clones, roughly 93% of them present only once. Between the trimmed V and J ends, which lost 3 bases and 4 bases, there was a span of 8 bases. The germline gives CDR1 KGHDR, CDR2 SFDVKD. This CDR3 comprises 13 residues. Those enrolled in Seattle joined during active infection and were followed longitudinally afterward.

The chain is built from TRBV24-1 and TRBJ1-2; D perhaps matches TRBD1 (5 bases). Sequenced sample: peripheral blood. The origin of this receptor is a man aged 18 to 30 with COVID-19, enrolled during active disease. The CDR3 DNA follows: TGTGCCACCAGTGATCCAGGGCGCTATGGCTACACCTTC. Residues: CATSDPGRYGYTF.